This T cell receptor beta chain originates from a study of CD8+CD57+ T cells in acquired aplastic anemia. Study context: DNA recovered from sorted CD4+ and CD8+ cells had a mean of about 3 ug. Study conclusions and caveats: The same twenty-nine CD8+ CDR3 sequences occurred in patients and in controls. Patients and healthy controls showed no significant CD8+ Simpson's diversity difference.

Profiling of TCR beta VDJ combinations and CDR3 sequences used genomic DNA as template. TCRdb analysed the reads with MiXCR anew, one entry per CDR3 protein. The sample contains fewer than 250,000 distinct CDR3 sequences, around 43% of which appear only once. Patients chosen for sequencing had CD8+CD57+ cells that had expanded, as shown by flow cytometry. Turning to this clonotype: Its matching antigen is unknown.

V lost 4 bases and J 0 bases, leaving 16 bases between the germline ends. The germline CDR1 and CDR2 sequences are SGDLS and YYNGEE. The CDR3 covers 16 residues. The receptor comes from a human donor with aplastic anemia. Sequenced: sorted CD4+, CD8+, or CD8+CD57+ T cells (not recorded which) from PBMCs. The V call is TRBV9, the J call TRBJ2-5; possible D gene TRBD2, 6 bases. The CDR3: CASSKELAVYQETQYF. The CDR3 DNA sequence: TGTGCCAGCAGCAAAGAATTAGCGGTGTACCAAGAGACCCAGTACTTC.